The rows below give T cell receptor beta chains drawn from one sample of a study of cytomegalovirus exposure and HLA in healthy donors. Clones were read by immunoSEQ multiplex PCR, and TCRdb kept only the in-frame ones, dropping some. The data show 110,000 to 150,000 clones, with roughly 71% seen just once and around 7% held by the top ten. The sample comprised PBMCs. These receptors were taken from a man aged 30 to 39 in good health and CMV-seronegative. Both conserved end residues are part of each CDR3. The order of the fields is clone size, D gene, V gene, J gene, CDR3 DNA, CDR3 protein. The D gene is left open where the match is weak. Some rows have no size entry. The others give once, few or many, or a class for an expanded clone.

-	-	TRBV28	TRBJ2-5	TGTGCCAGCAGGGCTTTAAAGCGGTTAGAGACCCAGTACTTC	CASRALKRLETQYF
-	-	TRBV11-2	TRBJ1-5	TGTGCCAGCAGCTTAGAGCCGCGGAATCAGCCCCAGCATTTT	CASSLEPRNQPQHF
-	-	TRBV7-2	TRBJ1-6	TGTGCCAGCAGCCTCGACAGTAATAATTCACCCCTCCACTTT	CASSLDSNNSPLHF
-	TRBD2	TRBV15	TRBJ2-3	TGTGCCACCAGCTCGACTAGCGGGGGGGATACGCAGTATTTT	CATSSTSGGDTQYF
-	TRBD2	TRBV19	TRBJ2-1	TGTGCCATTGGTAGCGGGGCCTGGAATGAGCAGTTCTTC	CAIGSGAWNEQFF
-	-	TRBV29-1	TRBJ1-3	TGCAGCGTGGCGCCAGGGGCAGGTGGAAACACCATATATTTT	CSVAPGAGGNTIYF
-	TRBD2	TRBV4-1	TRBJ2-7	TGCGCCAGCAGCCTCCCTCAATTTACGACTAGCGGGATCTACGAGCAGTACTTC	CASSLPQFTTSGIYEQYF
few	-	TRBV19	TRBJ2-7	TGTGCCAGTAGCCACGCACCAGCGGGTTACTCCTACGAGCAGTACTTC	CASSHAPAGYSYEQYF
-	TRBD1	TRBV27	TRBJ2-7	TGTGCCAGCAGTTTTCGGGACAGGGGTAACGAGCAGTACTTC	CASSFRDRGNEQYF
-	-	TRBV5-6	TRBJ2-6	TGTGCCAGCAGCTTGGGTAGACTTGGTTTTCCCTCTGGGGCCAACGGCCTGACTTTC	CASSLGRLGFPSGANGLTF
-	-	TRBV6-6	TRBJ1-5	TGTGCCAGCAGTTACGACCGGGTTAATCAGCCCCAGCATTTT	CASSYDRVNQPQHF
once	TRBD2	TRBV7-3	TRBJ2-7	TGTGCCAGCTCAGTAGCGGGACCCTACGAGCAGTACTTC	CASSVAGPYEQYF
-	TRBD1	TRBV6-1	TRBJ1-4	TGTGCCATCGCGGCGGGGACAGATGAAAAACTGTTTTTT	CAIAAGTDEKLFF
few	-	TRBV7-2	TRBJ2-5	TGTGCCAGCAGCTTAGAACTGATACAAGAGACCCAGTACTTC	CASSLELIQETQYF
-	-	TRBV14	TRBJ2-7	TGTGCCAGCAGCTTCTATTACGAGCAGTACTTC	CASSFYYEQYF
-	TRBD2	TRBV18	TRBJ2-1	TGTGCCAGCTCATGGACCGGGACTAGCGGGAGGGCCAGGAATGAGCAGTTCTTC	CASSWTGTSGRARNEQFF
-	TRBD2	TRBV6-1	TRBJ2-1	TGTGCCAGCAGTGGTCAACTAGCGGGCGTCAATGAGCAGTTCTTC	CASSGQLAGVNEQFF
-	TRBD2	TRBV4-1	TRBJ2-7	TGCGCCAGCGCGGCGGGAGTCCTCTCCGAGCAGTACTTC	CASAAGVLSEQYF
-	-	TRBV19	TRBJ1-1	TGTGCCAGTAGTATAGTCCTAGTGAACACTGAAGCTTTCTTT	CASSIVLVNTEAFF
once	TRBD2	TRBV7-9	TRBJ2-7	TGTGCCAGCAGCTTCTGGACTAGCTCCTACGAGCAGTACTTC	CASSFWTSSYEQYF
-	TRBD1	TRBV4-1	TRBJ1-4	TGCGCCAGCAGCCTGAGGGACAGGGGGGGAACTAATGAAAAACTGTTTTTT	CASSLRDRGGTNEKLFF
-	-	TRBV18	TRBJ1-1	TGTGCCAGCTCACCGAGCGATGGCCTTTACACTGAAGCTTTCTTT	CASSPSDGLYTEAFF
few	TRBD2	TRBV11-3	TRBJ2-3	TGTGCCAGCAGCTTAGGAGCAGCGGGGGGGACAGATACGCAGTATTTT	CASSLGAAGGTDTQYF